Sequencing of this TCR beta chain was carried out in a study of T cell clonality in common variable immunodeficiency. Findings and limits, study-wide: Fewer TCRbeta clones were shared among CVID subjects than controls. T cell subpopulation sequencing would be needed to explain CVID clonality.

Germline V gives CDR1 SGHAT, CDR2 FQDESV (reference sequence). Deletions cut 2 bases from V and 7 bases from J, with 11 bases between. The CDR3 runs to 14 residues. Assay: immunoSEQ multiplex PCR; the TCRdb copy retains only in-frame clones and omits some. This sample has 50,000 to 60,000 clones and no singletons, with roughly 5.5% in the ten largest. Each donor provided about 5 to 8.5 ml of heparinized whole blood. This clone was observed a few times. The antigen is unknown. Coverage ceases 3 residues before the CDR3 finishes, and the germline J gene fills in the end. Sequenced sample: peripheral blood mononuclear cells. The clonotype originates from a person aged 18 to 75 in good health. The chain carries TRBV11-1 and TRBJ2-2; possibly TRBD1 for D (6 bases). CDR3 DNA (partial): TGTGCCAGCAGCTTAATGGGGGCCGTCGGGGAG. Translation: CASSLMGAVGE. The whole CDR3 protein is CASSLMGAVGELFF.